Listed below are T cell receptor beta chains from one sample, sequenced in a study of blood T cell repertoires in COVID-19. The method was immunoSEQ multiplex PCR; TCRdb's version includes in-frame clones alone and lacks a portion of them. The table shows about 260,000 clones, with around 82% occurring only once. The sequencing sample was made of peripheral blood. The source of these receptors is a woman between 50 and 59 years old who had recovered from COVID-19. The CDR3 runs from the conserved cysteine through the conserved F or W. The D gene is left open where the match is weak. Size tells how often a clone was seen (once, few, many) or the class of an expanded clone, and some rows leave it out.

v_call	d_call	j_call	clone_size	cdr3_nt	cdr3_aa
TRBV7-2	TRBD2	TRBJ2-3	.	TGTGCCAGCAGCTTAGCGGGGCGGGGGGGCACAGATACGCAGTATTTT	CASSLAGRGGTDTQYF
TRBV5-1	.	TRBJ2-2	.	TGCGCCAGCAGCTTGGCCAGGCAGCACGGGGAGCTGTTTTTT	CASSLARQHGELFF
TRBV7-2	TRBD1	TRBJ1-1	.	TGTGCCAGCAGAAGCGACAGGGCGAACACTGAAGCTTTCTTT	CASRSDRANTEAFF
TRBV28	TRBD1	TRBJ2-5	once	TGTGCCAGCAGTTCCCCGACAGGGGGTGGAGAGACCCAGTACTTC	CASSSPTGGGETQYF
TRBV7-9	.	TRBJ1-2	.	TGTGCCAGCAGCTTAGCGGGAGGACAAGATGGCTACACCTTC	CASSLAGGQDGYTF
TRBV7-2	.	TRBJ1-6	few	TGTGCCAGCAGCTTCAAGGGCGGGGGAAATTCACCCCTCCACTTT	CASSFKGGGNSPLHF
TRBV7-3	.	TRBJ2-7	.	TGTGCCAGCAGCTTAAACAGGGAATCCTACGAGCAGTACTTC	CASSLNRESYEQYF
TRBV27	TRBD1	TRBJ1-5	few	TGTGCCAGCAGTCTAGGACAGGGCGGGCCCCAGCATTTT	CASSLGQGGPQHF
TRBV18	.	TRBJ2-2	once	TGTGCCAGCTCACGCCCAGGACAGAGCCAGAACACCGGGGAGCTGTTTTTT	CASSRPGQSQNTGELFF
TRBV19	TRBD1	TRBJ2-5	.	TGTGCCAGTAGTACCGGGACAGGGGGGACGGAGACCCAGTACTTC	CASSTGTGGTETQYF
TRBV7-2	.	TRBJ1-5	.	TGTGCCAGCAGCTCTGGCGGGGGGGAAAGCAATCAGCCCCAGCATTTT	CASSSGGGESNQPQHF
TRBV28	TRBD2	TRBJ2-7	.	TGTGCCAGCAGGCCCGGGGGTCGGGACTACTACGAGCAGTACTTC	CASRPGGRDYYEQYF
TRBV24-1	TRBD1	TRBJ2-7	.	TGTGCCACCAGTGACGGACAGGGCTACGAGCAGTACTTC	CATSDGQGYEQYF
TRBV15	.	TRBJ1-3	.	TGTGCCACCAGCAGACAAAGGGGGTCCTCTGGAAACACCATATATTTT	CATSRQRGSSGNTIYF
TRBV19	.	TRBJ2-3	.	TGTGCCAGTAGTATAGCGAGGACTAGCACAGATACGCAGTATTTT	CASSIARTSTDTQYF
TRBV7-7	.	TRBJ1-5	once	TGTGCCAGCAGCTTAGGTTCAGGTCAGCCCCAGCATTTT	CASSLGSGQPQHF
TRBV4-2	TRBD1	TRBJ1-1	.	TGTGCCAGCAGCCAAGATGGACAGGAGTGGACTGAAGCTTTCTTT	CASSQDGQEWTEAFF
TRBV25-1	.	TRBJ1-2	.	TGTGCCAGCAGCGACCCGGGGGAGCCTGCAACATATGGCTACACCTTC	CASSDPGEPATYGYTF
TRBV4-3	TRBD2	TRBJ2-1	.	TGCGCCAGCAGCCACCTAGCGGGAGAAGGGAATGAGCAGTTCTTC	CASSHLAGEGNEQFF
TRBV19	.	TRBJ2-1	.	TGTGCCAGTAGTAAGTCAGGGGACTACCTATACAATGAGCAGTTCTTC	CASSKSGDYLYNEQFF
TRBV2	.	TRBJ1-3	.	TGTGCCAGTGGGGGGGCCGGGAGCTCTGGAAACACCATATATTTT	CASGGAGSSGNTIYF
TRBV2	.	TRBJ2-5	once	TGTGCCAGCAGCCAAGGTCTAGCGGAGACCCAGTACTTC	CASSQGLAETQYF
TRBV29-1	TRBD1	TRBJ1-1	.	TGCAGCGTGGCAGGGGGTCCGAACACTGAAGCTTTCTTT	CSVAGGPNTEAFF
TRBV5-8	TRBD2	TRBJ2-5	.	TGTGCCAGCAGCGCCGGGACTAGGCCTCGGGGGGACCAAGAGACCCAGTACTTC	CASSAGTRPRGDQETQYF
TRBV18	TRBD2	TRBJ2-2	.	TGTGCCAGCTCACCTTCCGGGACTAGCCGGACCGGGGAGCTGTTTTTT	CASSPSGTSRTGELFF
TRBV4-2	.	TRBJ1-3	.	TGTGCCAGCAGCCAAGCCCCCCCCTCCTCTGGAAACACCATATATTTT	CASSQAPPSSGNTIYF
TRBV30	.	TRBJ1-6	.	TGTGCCTGGAGTGTGCGATCCGATTCACCCCTCCACTTT	CAWSVRSDSPLHF
TRBV30	TRBD2	TRBJ2-7	.	TGTGCCTGGAGCGGGGGGGGCGAGCAGTACTTC	CAWSGGGEQYF
TRBV27	TRBD2	TRBJ2-1	.	TGTGCCAGCAGTCTCCGGTTGGCTAGCGGGAGGATTTACAATGAGCAGTTCTTC	CASSLRLASGRIYNEQFF
TRBV7-2	TRBD2	TRBJ2-7	few	TGTGCCAGCAGCTTCGGACTAGCGAGGAGCTCCTACGAGCAGTACTTC	CASSFGLARSSYEQYF
TRBV5-1	.	TRBJ2-5	.	TGCGCCAGCAGCTTGGCAGGTTACAAAGAGACCCAGTACTTC	CASSLAGYKETQYF
TRBV28	.	TRBJ1-1	.	TGTGCCAGCAAAACACAACCAAACACTGAAGCTTTCTTT	CASKTQPNTEAFF
TRBV28	TRBD1	TRBJ1-2	once	TGTGCCAGCAATTGGGGGGACAGGGGGCTCTATGGCTACACCTTC	CASNWGDRGLYGYTF
TRBV19	TRBD2	TRBJ2-2	.	TGTGCCAGTTGGAACCGGGAGGGGAACACCGGGGAGCTGTTTTTT	CASWNREGNTGELFF
TRBV15	.	TRBJ1-3	.	TGTGCCACCAGCAGAAGGCGGGACGCGGGGACCTCTGGAAACACCATATATTTT	CATSRRRDAGTSGNTIYF
TRBV24-1	.	TRBJ2-3	.	TGTGCCACCAGTGCCCGAGATACGCAGTATTTT	CATSARDTQYF
TRBV2	TRBD2	TRBJ2-5	.	TGTGCCAGCAGGAGCGGGGGGGCCCTCTCCGAGACCCAGTACTTC	CASRSGGALSETQYF
TRBV25-1	TRBD1	TRBJ1-2	.	TGTGCCAGCAGTGAACGGGGACAGGGGGATGGCTACACCTTC	CASSERGQGDGYTF
TRBV5-1	.	TRBJ2-2	.	TGCGCCAGCAGCTTTTCGAACCTAAACACCGGGGAGCTGTTTTTT	CASSFSNLNTGELFF
TRBV11-3	TRBD2	TRBJ2-3	.	TGTGCCAGCAGCTTAGACCTAGCGGGGAGCACAGATACGCAGTATTTT	CASSLDLAGSTDTQYF
TRBV7-2	.	TRBJ1-1	.	TGTGCCAGCAGTGCCGCTAGAGGGACTGAAGCTTTCTTT	CASSAARGTEAFF